These 16 T cell receptor beta chains share one sample of origin, sequenced in a study of T cells in localized non-small cell lung cancer. Assay: immunoSEQ multiplex PCR; the TCRdb copy retains only in-frame clones and omits some. The sample carries about 7,300 clones, 20% to 25% recorded once. The material sequenced was lung tumor tissue, taken before any cancer treatment. These receptor sequences come from a man aged 40 to 75 with stage III squamous cell lung carcinoma.

The chain carries TRBV28 and TRBJ2-1; 7 nucleotides agree with TRBD1. Germline CDR1 and CDR2: MDHEN and SYDVKM. This CDR3 is 17 amino acids long. The V gene end was trimmed by 5 bases and the J gene end by 1 base; junction bases not matched to a gene: 11. CDR3 protein: CASSPGTVEFSYNEQFF. The CDR3 nucleotides are TGTGCCAGCAGTCCCGGGACAGTAGAATTTTCCTACAATGAGCAGTTCTTC.

The chain combines TRBV11-3 with TRBJ2-2; 9 bases agree with TRBD2. The V segment lost 5 bases and the J segment 7 bases; nucleotides outside the gene matches: 14. The CDR3 totals 17 residues. CDR1 SGHNT and CDR2 YENEEA come from the germline V gene. CDR3 amino acids: CASSPGLAGAWGGELFF. DNA of the CDR3: TGTGCCAGCAGCCCCGGGTTAGCGGGGGCCTGGGGCGGGGAGCTGTTTTTT.

The sample holds a few counts of this clone. This chain connects TRBV28 to TRBJ2-3, with 7 bases fitting TRBD1. The germline gives CDR1 MDHEN, CDR2 SYDVKM. V shed 5 bases and J 9 bases; nucleotides not matched to a gene: 8. The CDR3 runs 13 residues. CDR3 sequence (DNA): TGTGCCAGCAGTGCCTCCGGGACAGCCACGCAGTATTTT. This codes for CASSASGTATQYF.

In its sample, this clone ranks as medium-sized. V and J are TRBV11-3 and TRBJ2-2, with 12 bases fitting TRBD1. Losses at the gene ends were 4 bases for V and 7 bases for J; bases not matched to a gene: 7. Germline V gene lookup returns CDR1 SGHNT and CDR2 YENEEA. The CDR3 consists of 16 residues. CDR3 amino acids: CASSSRDRGLDGELFF. CDR3 DNA sequence: TGTGCCAGCAGCTCCCGGGACAGGGGGCTCGACGGGGAGCTGTTTTTT.

Here the CDR3 reads CASSRRKEMNTEAFF. The CDR3 region has the DNA TGTGCCAGCAGCCGACGGAAAGAGATGAACACTGAAGCTTTCTTT. V usage is TRBV6-8 and J usage is TRBJ1-1; D gene uncertain. The CDR3 length is 15 residues. The V gene lost 6 bases and the J gene lost 0 bases, with 14 bases spanning the gap. Germline V CDR1 and CDR2: MNHGY, SAAAGT.

The gene calls are TRBV28 and TRBJ2-5; no clear D gene. The CDR3 is 15 residues long. CDR1 is MDHEN and CDR2 is SYDVKM in the germline V gene. V was clipped by 8 bases and J by 1 base, with 17 bases between them. The CDR3 here is CASSPRVSSQETQYF. The CDR3 bases are TGTGCCAGCTCACCTAGGGTGTCCAGCCAAGAGACCCAGTACTTC.

The chain is built from TRBV5-1 and TRBJ2-5; the match to TRBD2 covers 10 bases. Germline CDR1 reads SGHRS; CDR2 reads YFSETQ. After removal of 0 bases from V and 1 base from J, the junction contained 3 bases not matched to a gene. The CDR3 spans 16 residues. CDR3 residues: CASSLGASGGQETQYF. CDR3 DNA sequence: TGCGCCAGCAGCTTGGGGGCTAGCGGGGGCCAAGAGACCCAGTACTTC. Complete variable domain (other parts from reference TRBV5-1 and TRBJ2-5): KAGVTQTPRYLIKTRGQQVTLSCSPISGHRSVSWYQQTPGQGLQFLFEYFSETQRNKGNFPGRFSGRQFSNSRSEMNVSTLELGDSALYLCASSLGASGGQETQYFGPGTRLLVL.

This sequence joins TRBV19 and TRBJ1-5; D is possibly TRBD1 (6 bases). The CDR3 is 14 residues long. Trimming removed 5 bases from V and 5 bases from J, with 13 bases in between. Germline V gene data show CDR1 as LNHDA and CDR2 as SQIVND (reference sequence). CDR3 loop: CASSAGQSYQPQHF. CDR3 sequence (DNA): TGTGCCAGTAGTGCCGGACAGAGTTATCAGCCCCAGCATTTT. Looking up the rest from reference TRBV19 and TRBJ1-5 gives the full variable domain: DGGITQSPKYLFRKEGQNVTLSCEQNLNHDAMYWYRQDPGQGLRLIYYSQIVNDFQKGDIAEGYSVSREKKESFPLTVTSAQKNPTAFYLCASSAGQSYQPQHFGDGTRLSIL.

This clone was seen more than once but under ten times. The J gene is TRBJ1-2, the V gene TRBV6-7, with D uncertain. TRBV6-7 is assigned to the ORF class and has an uncertain function. The CDR3 spans 13 residues. V lost 0 bases and J lost 8, with 10 bases in between. CDR3 residues: CASSYSVGAGYTF. The CDR3 DNA reads TGTGCCAGCAGTTACTCGGTGGGCGCGGGCTACACCTTC.

This sequence joins TRBV6-8 and TRBJ2-1; 11 bases map to TRBD2. The V gene's germline CDR1 is MNHGY and CDR2 SAAAGT. The V gene end was trimmed by 6 bases and the J gene end by 6 bases; junction bases not matched to a gene: 10. The CDR3 has 16 residues. For the CDR3, the DNA is TGTGCCAGCAGCTACGACCTAGCGGGAGGTTTCAATGAGCAGTTCTTC. Residues: CASSYDLAGGFNEQFF.

The CDR3 nucleotides read TGTGCCAGCAGCTTAACCGGGGGTCAAGAGACCCAGTACTTC. Its translation is CASSLTGGQETQYF. The rearrangement uses TRBV11-3 and TRBJ2-5, with TRBD2 as a possible D gene (6 bases). The CDR3 consists of 14 residues. V lost 2 bases and J 2 bases, leaving 9 bases between the germline ends. CDR1 is SGHNT and CDR2 is YENEEA in the germline V gene.

V usage is TRBV11-3 and J usage is TRBJ2-3; D is unclear. There are 15 residues in the CDR3. Germline CDR1 and CDR2: SGHNT and YENEEA. V was clipped by 4 bases and J by 8 bases, with 19 bases between them. The CDR3 DNA sequence: TGTGCCAGCAGCTCCTCCGGTAGAATATGTGGTACGCAGTATTTT. It specifies CASSSSGRICGTQYF.

The CDR3 reads CASSSRGMNTEAFF. The DNA of the CDR3 is TGTGCCAGCAGTTCTAGAGGAATGAACACTGAAGCTTTCTTT. The genes are TRBV28 and TRBJ1-1; D is unclear. The CDR3 extends over 14 amino acids. Germline lookup yields CDR1 MDHEN and CDR2 SYDVKM. Trimming pared 4 bases from V and 0 bases from J, leaving 9 bases between.

This clone was seen more than once but under ten times. The J gene is TRBJ1-2, the V gene TRBV6-8; TRBD1 agrees at 9 bases. CDR1 is MNHGY, CDR2 SAAAGT, per germline. CDR3 length: 15 residues. Trimming took 3 bases from V and 5 from J; bases not matched to a gene: 7. The CDR3 DNA follows: TGTGCCAGCAGTTATAGGGGACAGGGAAATTATGGCTACACCTTC. Protein sequence: CASSYRGQGNYGYTF.

The rearrangement links TRBV6-8 to TRBJ1-1; possible D gene TRBD1, 5 bases. The CDR3 is made up of 15 amino acids. Trimming pared 2 bases from V and 1 base from J, leaving 11 bases between. Germline lookup yields CDR1 MNHGY and CDR2 SAAAGT. DNA of the CDR3: TGTGCCAGCAGTTACGGTGGGACGGCGAACACTGAAGCTTTCTTT. Protein: CASSYGGTANTEAFF.

This chain connects TRBV28 to TRBJ2-2, with D possibly matching TRBD2 (6 bases). The CDR3 contains 15 residues. The V gene's germline CDR1 is MDHEN and CDR2 SYDVKM. Trimming stripped 9 bases from V and 0 bases from J, with 14 bases between. CDR3 DNA: TGTGCCAGTAACCCGGGGACTCCGAACACCGGGGAGCTGTTTTTT. Protein sequence: CASNPGTPNTGELFF.